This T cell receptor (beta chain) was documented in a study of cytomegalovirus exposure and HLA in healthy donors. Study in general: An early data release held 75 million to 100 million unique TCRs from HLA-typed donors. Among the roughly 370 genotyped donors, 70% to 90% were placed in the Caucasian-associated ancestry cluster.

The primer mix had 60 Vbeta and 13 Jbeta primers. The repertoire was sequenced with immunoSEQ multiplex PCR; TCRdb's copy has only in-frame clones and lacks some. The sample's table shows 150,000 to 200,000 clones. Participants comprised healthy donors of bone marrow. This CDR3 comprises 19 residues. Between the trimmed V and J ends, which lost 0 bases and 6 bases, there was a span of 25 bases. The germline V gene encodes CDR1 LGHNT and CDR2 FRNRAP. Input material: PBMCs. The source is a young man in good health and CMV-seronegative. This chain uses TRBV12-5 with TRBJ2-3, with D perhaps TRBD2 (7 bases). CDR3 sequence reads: CASGLVQGQGGSLPDTQYF. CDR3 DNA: TGTGCTAGTGGTTTGGTTCAGGGGCAAGGCGGGAGTCTACCCGATACGCAGTATTTT.